These T cell receptor beta chains were read from a single sample in a study of cytomegalovirus exposure and HLA in healthy donors. TCRdb's table, derived via immunoSEQ multiplex PCR, lists solely in-frame clones and lacks some. The table includes 150,000 to 200,000 clones, approximately 87% detected once. The specimen was PBMCs. The receptors stem from a woman aged 25 to 45 in good health and CMV-seronegative. Both conserved end residues are part of each CDR3. Each record gives: clone size, D gene, J gene, V gene, CDR3 protein, CDR3 DNA. The D gene is left open where the match is weak. Clone size is shown for a subset of rows, as once, few, many or a class of expanded clone.

>-|-|TRBJ2-1|TRBV4-1
CASSQVLGPSLFGQFF
TGCGCCAGCAGCCAAGTTCTGGGCCCCTCTTTATTTGGGCAGTTCTTC
>-|-|TRBJ1-2|TRBV30
CAWTFEQGARYGYTF
TGTGCCTGGACCTTTGAACAGGGAGCCCGGTATGGCTACACCTTC
>-|TRBD2|TRBJ2-3|TRBV29-1
CSVEDAGGRDTQYF
TGCAGCGTTGAAGATGCGGGGGGGAGAGATACGCAGTATTTT
>-|TRBD1|TRBJ2-1|TRBV4-1
CASSQDEEAGGIYNEQFF
TGCGCCAGCAGCCAAGATGAGGAGGCAGGGGGCATCTACAATGAGCAGTTCTTC
>-|-|TRBJ1-2|TRBV9
CASSVGAAYGYTF
TGTGCCAGCAGCGTAGGGGCAGCCTATGGCTACACCTTC
>-|TRBD1|TRBJ2-2|TRBV5-1
CASSWDRDRNTGELFF
TGCGCCAGCAGCTGGGACAGGGACAGGAACACCGGGGAGCTGTTTTTT
>-|-|TRBJ2-7|TRBV4-1
CASSQVVGQGYYEQYF
TGCGCCAGCAGCCAAGTTGTAGGGCAGGGTTACTACGAGCAGTACTTC
>-|-|TRBJ2-1|TRBV2
CASSREVTMRQFF
TGTGCCAGCAGTAGGGAGGTAACAATGAGACAGTTCTTC
>-|TRBD1|TRBJ1-5|TRBV9
CASSEGTGNSNQPQHF
TGTGCCAGCAGCGAGGGGACAGGGAATAGCAATCAGCCCCAGCATTTT
>once|TRBD2|TRBJ2-7|TRBV10-3
CAIMSSGAHYEQYF
TGTGCCATCATGTCTAGCGGGGCTCACTACGAGCAGTACTTC
>-|-|TRBJ1-1|TRBV27
CASSLIGARTLNTEAFF
TGTGCCAGCAGTTTAATTGGTGCGAGGACACTGAACACTGAAGCTTTCTTT
>-|TRBD1|TRBJ2-7|TRBV27
CASSRQGGVYEQYF
TGTGCCAGCAGTCGACAGGGTGGGGTCTACGAGCAGTACTTC
>-|TRBD1|TRBJ2-2|TRBV9
CASSPWTGGPGELFF
TGTGCCAGCAGCCCATGGACAGGGGGCCCCGGGGAGCTGTTTTTT
>-|-|TRBJ1-1|TRBV5-1
CASSLVTGMNTEAFF
TGCGCCAGCAGCTTGGTAACGGGGATGAACACTGAAGCTTTCTTT
>-|-|TRBJ2-7|TRBV29-1
CSVGLSTAAGRRYEQYF
TGCAGCGTGGGGCTGTCCACGGCGGCGGGGCGACGCTACGAGCAGTACTTC
>-|-|TRBJ1-5|TRBV6-5
CASSPDTNSNQPQHF
TGTGCCAGCAGCCCAGACACGAATAGCAATCAGCCCCAGCATTTT